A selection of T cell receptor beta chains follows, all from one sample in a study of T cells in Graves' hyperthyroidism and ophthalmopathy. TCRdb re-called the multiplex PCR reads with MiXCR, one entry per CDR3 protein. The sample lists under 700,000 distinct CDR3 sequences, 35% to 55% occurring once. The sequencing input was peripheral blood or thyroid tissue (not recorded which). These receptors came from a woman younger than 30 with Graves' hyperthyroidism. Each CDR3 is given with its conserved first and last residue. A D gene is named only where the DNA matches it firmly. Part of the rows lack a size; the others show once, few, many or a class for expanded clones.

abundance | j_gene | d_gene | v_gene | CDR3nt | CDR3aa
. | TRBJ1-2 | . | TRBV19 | TGTGCCAGTAGAGAAAGGGCGGGATTCTATGGCTACACCTTC | CASRERAGFYGYTF
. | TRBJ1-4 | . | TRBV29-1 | TGCAGCGTTGGACATACGAACACTGAAAAACTGTTTTTT | CSVGHTNTEKLFF
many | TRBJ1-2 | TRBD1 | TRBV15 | TGTGCCACCAGCCCAGGGGGCTGGAACTATGGCTACACCTTC | CATSPGGWNYGYTF
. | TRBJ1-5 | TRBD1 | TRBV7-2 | TGTGCCAGCAGGGTGAAGACAGGGTACAATCAGCCCCAGCATTTT | CASRVKTGYNQPQHF
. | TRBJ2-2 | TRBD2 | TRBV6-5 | TGTGCCAGCAGTTTCGGGGGGACGAACACCGGGGAGCTGTTTTTT | CASSFGGTNTGELFF
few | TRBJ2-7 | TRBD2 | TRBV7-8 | TGTGCCAGCAGCTTAAATAGCGGGAGTGGTGAGCAGTACTTC | CASSLNSGSGEQYF
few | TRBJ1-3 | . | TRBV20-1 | TGCAGTGCTGACCCGATAACAGGGAACATCGAAAACACCATATATTTT | CSADPITGNIENTIYF
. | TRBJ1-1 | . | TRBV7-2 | TGTGTCAGCAGTATCAGCGACACTGAAGCTTTCTTT | CVSSISDTEAFF
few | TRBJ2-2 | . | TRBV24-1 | TGTGCCACCAGTGCAGATAACACCGGGGAGCTGTTTTTT | CATSADNTGELFF
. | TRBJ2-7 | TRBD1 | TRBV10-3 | TGTGCCATCACTGCCGGGACAGGGGCCGACGAGCAGTACTTC | CAITAGTGADEQYF
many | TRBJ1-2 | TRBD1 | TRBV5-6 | TGTGCCAGCAACTGGGAGGGGGCTCGAGGCTACACCTTC | CASNWEGARGYTF
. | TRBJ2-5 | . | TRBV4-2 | TGTGCCAGCAGCCCATACCCGGGGCCGGAGAGGTCGGAGACCCAGTACTTC | CASSPYPGPERSETQYF
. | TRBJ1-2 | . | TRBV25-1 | TGTGCCAGCAGTGAAGTAGGGGACGCCTATGGCTACACCTTC | CASSEVGDAYGYTF
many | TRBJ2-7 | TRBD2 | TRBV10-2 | TGCGCCAGCAGCGGGAGGACTTTCTCCTACGAGCAGTACTTC | CASSGRTFSYEQYF
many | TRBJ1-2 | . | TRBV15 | TGTGCCACCAGCAGTGATAGACGGAAGACTAACTATGGCTACACCTTC | CATSSDRRKTNYGYTF
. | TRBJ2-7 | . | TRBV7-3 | TGTGCCAGCAGCCTTGGTTTAGGGCAGTACTTC | CASSLGLGQYF
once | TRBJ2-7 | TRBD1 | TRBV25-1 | TGTGCCAGCAGCCAAACACAGGGGGCCTACGAGCAGTGCTTC | CASSQTQGAYEQCF
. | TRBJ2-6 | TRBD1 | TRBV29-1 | TGCAGCGAACCGCCGGGACAGAACCCTGGGGCCAACGTCCTGACTTTC | CSEPPGQNPGANVLTF
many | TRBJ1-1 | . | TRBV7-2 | TGTGCCAGCAGTTTGGTAACTGAAGCTTTCTTT | CASSLVTEAFF
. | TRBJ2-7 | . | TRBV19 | TGTGCCAGCGGGACGTCGGCCTACGAGCAGTACTTC | CASGTSAYEQYF
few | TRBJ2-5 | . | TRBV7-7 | TGTGCCAGCAGCTTAGAACCTGGGGTGGCAGAGACCCAGTACTTC | CASSLEPGVAETQYF
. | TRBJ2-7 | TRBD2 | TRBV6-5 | TGTGCCAGCCGCGGTAGCGGGAGTAGGAACGAGCAGTACTTC | CASRGSGSRNEQYF
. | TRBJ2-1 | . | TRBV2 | TGTGCCAGCAGTGAAGCGGGCGGGGCTTACAATGAGCAGTTCTTC | CASSEAGGAYNEQFF
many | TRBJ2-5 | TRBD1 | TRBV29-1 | TGCAGCGTTTCGGACAGGGTTTTTTGGGAGACCCAGTACTTC | CSVSDRVFWETQYF
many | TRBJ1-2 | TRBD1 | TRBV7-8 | TGTGCCAGCTCTGACAGGGGTTATGGCTACACCTTC | CASSDRGYGYTF
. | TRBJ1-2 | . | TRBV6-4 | TGTGCCAGCAGTGCTCCCTGGGACACTAACTATGGCTACACCTTC | CASSAPWDTNYGYTF
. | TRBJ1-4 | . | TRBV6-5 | TGTGCCAGCAGTTTGGACACCGCAACTAATGAAAAACTGTTTTTT | CASSLDTATNEKLFF
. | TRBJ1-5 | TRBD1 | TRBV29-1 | TGCAGCTTGGAAGGGACAGGTCGCAATCAGCCCCAGCATTTT | CSLEGTGRNQPQHF
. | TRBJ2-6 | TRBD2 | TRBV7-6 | TGTGCCAGCAGCTTAGTCGGGAGGTCTGGGGCCAACGTCCTGACTTTC | CASSLVGRSGANVLTF
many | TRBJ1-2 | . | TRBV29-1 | TGCAGCGTTGAGGCCAACAACTATGGCTACACCTTC | CSVEANNYGYTF
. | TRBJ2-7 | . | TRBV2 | TGTGCCAGCATTGCCTACGGTCCCTACGAGCAGTACTTC | CASIAYGPYEQYF
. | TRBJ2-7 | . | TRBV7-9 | TGTGCCAGCAGTTTTGACGGGAGCGGAGGCGAGCAGTACTTC | CASSFDGSGGEQYF
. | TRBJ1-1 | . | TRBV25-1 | TGTGCCAGTAGTATAGGGGGAAGGATGAGCACTGAAGCTTTCTTT | CASSIGGRMSTEAFF
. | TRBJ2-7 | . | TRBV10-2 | TGCGCCAGCGAAGGAGGAGTACGTGGCGAGCAGTACTTC | CASEGGVRGEQYF
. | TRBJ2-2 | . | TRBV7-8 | TGTGCCAGCAGCCCCCGGGACGGCCTGAACACCGAGGAGCTGTTTTTT | CASSPRDGLNTEELFF
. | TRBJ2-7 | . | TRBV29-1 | TGCAGCGTTCAAGACGGATCCTACGAGCAGTACTTC | CSVQDGSYEQYF
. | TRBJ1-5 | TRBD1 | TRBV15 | TGTGCCACCAGCAGCAGGACAGGGGCGGGCCTTGTATATTTT | CATSSRTGAGLVYF
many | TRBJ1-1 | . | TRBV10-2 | TGCGCCAGCAGAGAGGCGGGTAGAGGAGAAGCTTTCTTT | CASREAGRGEAFF
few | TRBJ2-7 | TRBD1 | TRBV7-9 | TGTGCCAGCAGCTTAGAGGACAGGGGGACCTACGAGCAGTACTTC | CASSLEDRGTYEQYF
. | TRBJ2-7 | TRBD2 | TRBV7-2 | TGTGCCAGCACCCAGCGGGAGGGAGGCTCCTACGAGCAGTACTTC | CASTQREGGSYEQYF
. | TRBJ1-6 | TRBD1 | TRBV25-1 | TGTGCCAGCAGTGAATGGCAGGGGGCTTCAACCAGCCGATCACCCCTCCACTTT | CASSEWQGASTSRSPLHF
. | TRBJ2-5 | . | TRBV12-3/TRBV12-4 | TGTGCCAGCACCGGGGGTGCCTCAGGGGTAAAGACCCAGTACTTC | CASTGGASGVKTQYF
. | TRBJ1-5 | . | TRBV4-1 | TGCGCCAGCAGCCAAAACAATGATCAGCCCCAGCATTTT | CASSQNNDQPQHF
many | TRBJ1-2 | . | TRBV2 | TGTGCCAGCAGTGAATCTAAGGAGGTTGGAGGCTACACCTTC | CASSESKEVGGYTF
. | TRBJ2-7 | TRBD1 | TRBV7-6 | TGTGCCAGCAGCCACCCTGCCACCACCGGGACAGCAAATTACGAGCAGTACTTC | CASSHPATTGTANYEQYF
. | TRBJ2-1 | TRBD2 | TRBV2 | TGTGCCAGCAGTGGCTTAGCGGGCCCTAATGAGCAGTTCTTC | CASSGLAGPNEQFF
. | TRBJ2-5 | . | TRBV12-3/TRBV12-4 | TGTGTCAGCAGACGGGGCGGCAGAGAGACCCAGTACTTC | CVSRRGGRETQYF
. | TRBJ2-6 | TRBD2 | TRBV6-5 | TGTGCCAGCAGTTATGCGACTAGCGGGAGTTCTGGGGCCAACGTCCTGACTTTC | CASSYATSGSSGANVLTF
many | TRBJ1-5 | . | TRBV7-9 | TGTGCCAGCAGCTTAGGACGGGACAATCAGCCCCAGCATTTT | CASSLGRDNQPQHF
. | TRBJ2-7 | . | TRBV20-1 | TGCAGTGCAACTATGAACGAGCAGTACTTC | CSATMNEQYF